This TCR beta chain came from a study of T cell responses to AZD1222 COVID-19 vaccine (dated by TCRdb to about 2021). For the study in its entirety: AZD1222 recipients with second doses at about 4 weeks or about 12 weeks were pooled, because spike-specific TCR depth and breadth did not differ between schedules. Enrollment into the trials was organized by age into subgroups of 18-55, 56-69 and 70-plus years, and those subgroups contained roughly 150, 30 and 60 TCR-sequenced participants, respectively. TCR sequencing covered fewer than 250 trial participants: 207 given two doses of AZD1222 and 26 given two doses of MenACWY control vaccine.

The CDR3 regions of human TCRbeta chains were subjected to immunosequencing. The original pipeline was this. TCRs in the repertoires were matched against a reference library of SARS-CoV-2-specific TCRs that had been generated with the MIRA antigen-specificity platform. Breadth meant the fraction of unique TCRs that were SARS-CoV-2-associated, whereas depth meant the fraction of total T cells that were SARS-CoV-2-associated. Using the MIRA data, each spike-specific TCR was assigned both to the spike region to which the TCR was reactive and to a CD4 or CD8 class. Log10-transformed breadth and depth values were compared by one-way ANOVA with Sidak's multiple comparisons tests. TCRdb carries this immuneACCESS record with in-frame sequences only. Its versions omit some clonotypes, under half of them owing to an unresolved V gene in the studies checked, with the rest unexplained. That table supplies the V and J calls and clone size; D and trimming were determined from the DNA. The table for this sample lists over 85,000 clones; around 89% of them were counted only once. Roughly 1.6% of the sample goes to the ten largest clones.

In light of the paper, this sample's time point label describes: baseline before first vaccination. Samples from vaccinated people were obtained from the UK trials COV001 and COV002, which included a single-blind randomized controlled phase 2/3 trial of AZD1222 (ChAdOx1 nCoV-19) in healthy adults. For TCRbeta chain sequencing, PBMC samples from trial participants were taken at day 0 and at day 28 after the second dose. The germline V gene yields SGHNT for CDR1 and YENEEA for CDR2. CDR3 length: 16 amino acids, cysteine to phenylalanine. The retained sequence is limited to the CDR3, 48 bases, with the frame set at the first base. Here V drops 5 bases and J drops 7 bases, and the junction holds 13 bases not matched to any gene. Beyond this particular receptor, the publication reports: Conclusions about previously exposed vaccinees were limited because only a handful of AZD1222 recipients were SARS-CoV-2 seropositive at baseline. The vaccine-associated CD4 TCRs covered the entire spike protein, and the dominant responses fell in regions 160-218 and 743-854. Because no day 14 peak-response samples were available, the repertoires could be characterized only after the peak T cell response. A significant rise in spike-specific TCR breadth and depth was observed after two AZD1222 doses relative to day 0 and relative to MenACWY recipients. The 56-69-year group was small, and its depth increase did not reach significance, likely because of low power. Reportedly, close to half of the unique spike-specific TCRs recognized epitopes lying outside the regions that are mutated in the B.1.351 and B.1.1.7 variants. Participants were mostly white British, with more females than males. The authors suggested clonal diversity may have been underestimated.

Note on this clone: Its antigen target is currently unknown. No clone much larger than this one lies a single base away; base qualities are absent.

The chain was built from TRBV11-3 and TRBJ2-7; 11 central nucleotides agree with TRBD2. The source material was peripheral blood, sampled on day 0 of AZD1222 vaccination. This clonotype originated in an adult in good health. This receptor has the CDR3 CASSHTLAGGPEEQYF. The DNA sequence reads TGTGCCAGCAGCCACACCCTAGCGGGAGGCCCCGAGGAGCAGTACTTC.